The T cell receptor (beta chain) under discussion was sequenced for a study of cytomegalovirus exposure and HLA in healthy donors. Background on the study: One earlier analysis, a look at some 180 million T cells, found almost 120 million unique TCR beta sequences.

In its sample, this clone was seen once. The antigen is undetermined. Study-level points and caveats: V- and J-gene trimming in TCR beta was tied to a missense DCLRE1C variant by an analysis performed later.

Donors in the study were healthy people who gave bone marrow. The germline V gene encodes CDR1 SGHNT and CDR2 YYREEE (reference sequence). V was pared by 4 bases and J by 0 bases, with 6 bases of the junction left unmatched. The CDR3 loop spans 15 amino acids. Vbeta (60) and Jbeta (13) primers were used in the PCR. Generated by immunoSEQ multiplex PCR, the TCRdb table keeps only in-frame clones and is missing some. The table includes 200,000 or so clones, 78% detected once. The sequenced sample consisted of PBMCs. The chain employs TRBV5-4 and TRBJ2-5; 7 bases map to TRBD1. The sequence was obtained from a woman aged 25-40 years in good health and CMV-seropositive. CDR3 DNA: TGTGCCAGCAGCCGGGGACAGCTGTACCAAGAGACCCAGTACTTC. Protein: CASSRGQLYQETQYF. The whole variable domain, filled in from reference TRBV5-4 and TRBJ2-5, reads ETGVTQSPTHLIKTRGQQVTLRCSSQSGHNTVSWYQQALGQGPQFIFQYYREEENGRGNFPPRFSGLQFPNYSSELNVNALELDDSALYLCASSRGQLYQETQYFGPGTRLLVL.